Only a few counts were recorded for the clone carrying this TCR beta chain. The antigen is not known. The sample is drawn from a study of CD4 T cell repertoires in COVID-19. General study points: Several top expanded SARS-CoV-2-reactive clonotypes were shared by two or three memory subsets.

CDR1 MNHEY and CDR2 SMNVEV come from the germline V gene (reference sequence). V shed 4 bases and J shed 2 bases, with 12 bases lying between them. The CDR3 is made up of 15 amino acids. Profiling relied on immunoSEQ multiplex PCR, and the TCRdb table lists in-frame clones only, not all of them. The sample gives some 80,000 clones, around four fifths of which show up once; about 0.5% is in the top ten. No culture step preceded sequencing of the ex vivo isolated memory T cells. V is TRBV27 and J is TRBJ2-4; D ambiguous. The sample here was CD4+ T cells from peripheral blood, taken after recovery from COVID-19. This receptor was obtained from a human donor who had COVID-19. CDR3 DNA: TGTGCCAGCAGTTATGACCGGGCGACCAAAAACATTCAGTACTTC. Its translation is CASSYDRATKNIQYF.